Below are 17 T cell receptor beta chains sequenced from a single sample in a study of beta chain features in type 1 diabetes. Study findings and constraints: People with Type 1 diabetes carried modestly yet significantly shorter TCRB CDR3s in all four CD4+ subsets.

cDNA synthesis used the whole RNA isolate, giving expressed TCRB sequences. TCRdb's copy holds only in-frame clones and misses some; the assay was immunoSEQ multiplex PCR. The data contain about 340,000 clones, about 13% of them singletons. No antigen has been assigned to these receptors. The specimen sequenced was naive CD4+ T cells from blood. The receptors derive from a woman younger than 30 with type 1 diabetes.

The V and J genes are TRBV18 and TRBJ1-1, with 10 bases that match TRBD1. The CDR3 consists of 14 residues. From germline, CDR1 is KGHSH and CDR2 LQKENI. V lost 3 bases and J lost 3; bases outside the gene matches: 1. The CDR3 is CASSPGTGDTEAFF. Here the CDR3 DNA reads TGTGCCAGCTCACCCGGGACAGGGGACACTGAAGCTTTCTTT. The whole variable domain, remainder taken from reference TRBV18 and TRBJ1-1, is NAGVMQNPRHLVRRRGQEARLRCSPMKGHSHVYWYRQLPEEGLKFMVYLQKENIIDESGMPKERFSAEFPKEGPSILRIQQVVRGDSAAYFCASSPGTGDTEAFFGQGTRLTVV.

The rearrangement uses TRBV7-3 and TRBJ2-7; D might be TRBD1 (7 bases). CDR3 length equals 13 residues. V lost 8 bases and J lost 3, with 14 bases in between. Germline V gives CDR1 SGHTA, CDR2 FQGTGA. The CDR3 nucleotides read TGTGCCAGCCGGCGGGGACAGAACTACGAGCAGTACTTC. This gives the protein CASRRGQNYEQYF. Complete variable domain (other parts from reference TRBV7-3 and TRBJ2-7): GAGVSQTPSNKVTEKGKYVELRCDPISGHTALYWYRQSLGQGPEFLIYFQGTGAADDSGLPNDRFFAVRPEGSVSTLKIQRTERGDSAVYLCASRRGQNYEQYFGPGTRLTVT.

V gene TRBV5-1 combines with J gene TRBJ2-7, with 9 bases identical to TRBD2. Germline V gene sequence: CDR1 SGHRS, CDR2 YFSETQ. CDR3 size: 15 residues. Germline trimming cut 0 bases from V and 0 bases from J; bases unmatched to any gene: 1. The CDR3 DNA is TGCGCCAGCAGCTTGGGGACTAGCGACTCCTACGAGCAGTACTTC. This codes for CASSLGTSDSYEQYF. Complete variable domain (other parts from reference TRBV5-1 and TRBJ2-7): KAGVTQTPRYLIKTRGQQVTLSCSPISGHRSVSWYQQTPGQGLQFLFEYFSETQRNKGNFPGRFSGRQFSNSRSEMNVSTLELGDSALYLCASSLGTSDSYEQYFGPGTRLTVT.

The sample holds a few counts of this clone. V gene TRBV28 combines with J gene TRBJ2-7; D may be TRBD2 (5 bases). The V end lost 3 bases, the J end lost 1 base, and 13 bases lay between the germline ends. The length of the CDR3 is 15 residues. The germline CDR1 and CDR2 sequences are MDHEN and SYDVKM. DNA of the CDR3: TGTGCCAGCAGTTTTTCGTCTAGCAATTCCTACGAGCAGTACTTC. This encodes CASSFSSSNSYEQYF. Full variable domain (missing parts from reference TRBV28 and TRBJ2-7): DVKVTQSSRYLVKRTGEKVFLECVQDMDHENMFWYRQDPGLGLRLIYFSYDVKMKEKGDIPEGYSVSREKKERFSLILESASTNQTSMYLCASSFSSSNSYEQYFGPGTRLTVT.

The chain carries TRBV10-3 and TRBJ2-1, with a possible D match to TRBD2 (6 bases). V lost 2 bases to trimming and J lost 5 bases, with 13 bases between them. The CDR3 totals 15 residues. Germline CDR1 is ENHRY and CDR2 is SYGVKD. CDR3 nucleotides: TGTGCCATCAGTGAGGCGGGACGTTCGGACAATGAGCAGTTCTTC. Translation: CAISEAGRSDNEQFF.

This clone has just a few counts. The rearrangement joins TRBV28 to TRBJ1-3; D unclear. The CDR3 has 14 amino acids. V dropped 5 bases and J dropped 0 bases, with 8 bases sitting between them. From germline, CDR1 is MDHEN and CDR2 SYDVKM. The CDR3 reads CASSVPGSGNTIYF. CDR3 DNA: TGTGCCAGCAGTGTCCCGGGCTCTGGAAACACCATATATTTT.

The rearrangement joins TRBV5-1 to TRBJ2-2, with 9 bases fitting TRBD1. From germline, CDR1 is SGHRS and CDR2 YFSETQ. The CDR3 contains 16 residues. V was pared by 9 bases and J by 5 bases, with 14 bases of the junction left unmatched. CDR3 amino acids: CATNRGPQTYTGELFF. Here the CDR3 DNA reads TGCGCCACCAACAGGGGGCCACAAACCTATACCGGGGAGCTGTTTTTT.

The genes are TRBV18 and TRBJ1-1, with 7 bases that match TRBD1. Germline V CDR1 and CDR2: KGHSH, LQKENI. With V trimmed by 2 bases and J by 8 bases, 2 bases remained unmatched. This CDR3 has 12 amino acids. CDR3 amino acids: CASSPATGEAFF. CDR3 bases: TGTGCCAGCTCACCAGCGACAGGGGAAGCTTTCTTT. The full variable domain, completed using reference TRBV18 and TRBJ1-1, is NAGVMQNPRHLVRRRGQEARLRCSPMKGHSHVYWYRQLPEEGLKFMVYLQKENIIDESGMPKERFSAEFPKEGPSILRIQQVVRGDSAAYFCASSPATGEAFFGQGTRLTVV.

The chain uses TRBV7-2 and TRBJ2-3; TRBD1 might be the D (7 bases). The V gene lost 5 bases and the J gene lost 8 bases, with 14 bases spanning the gap. This CDR3 spans 13 amino acids. In germline, CDR1 is SGHTA, CDR2 FQGNSA. The CDR3 region has the DNA TGTGCCAGCAGCCCCCAGGGGGGTGGTACGCAGTATTTT. It is translated as CASSPQGGGTQYF.

The rearrangement joins TRBV5-1 to TRBJ2-1, with 8 bases fitting TRBD2. The CDR3 length is 14 residues. Germline lookup yields CDR1 SGHRS and CDR2 YFSETQ. V lost 0 bases, J lost 9 bases, and 5 bases stayed unmatched. CDR3 loop: CASSLERERGEQFF. The DNA of the CDR3 is TGCGCCAGCAGCTTGGAGCGGGAGAGGGGTGAGCAGTTCTTC.

This clone appeared a few times. This chain links TRBV30 with TRBJ2-1, with 10 bases fitting TRBD2. Trimming at V came to 8 bases and at J to 3 bases, leaving 16 bases not matched to a gene. The germline gives CDR1 GTSNPN, CDR2 SVGIG (reference sequence). The CDR3 length is 17 residues. CDR3 nucleotide sequence: TGTGCCGGGGCCCGCCTTAAACTAGCGGGAAGCTACAATGAGCAGTTCTTC. It is translated as CAGARLKLAGSYNEQFF.

This clone has more than one count but fewer than ten. The V and J genes are TRBV6-6 and TRBJ2-5, with a possible D match to TRBD2 (6 bases). The CDR3 runs to 13 residues. V dropped 10 bases and J dropped 0 bases, with 12 bases sitting between them. Germline V gene data show CDR1 as MNHNY and CDR2 as SVGAGI (reference sequence). CDR3 nucleotide sequence: TGTGCCACGAAGCGGGCAAACCAAGAGACCCAGTACTTC. This gives the protein CATKRANQETQYF.

The table lists this clone with a few counts. Here the CDR3 reads CASSDRVPGANVLTF. The DNA of the CDR3 is TGTGCCAGCAGTGACAGGGTGCCGGGGGCCAACGTCCTGACTTTC. The V call is TRBV2, the J call TRBJ2-6; D perhaps matches TRBD1 (5 bases). Germline assignment: CDR1 SNHLY and CDR2 FYNNEI. V shed 3 bases and J shed 4 bases, with 10 bases lying between them. The CDR3 is made up of 15 amino acids.

The chain recombines TRBV5-6 with TRBJ1-2; 8 bases are shared with TRBD1. Per the germline V gene, CDR1 is SGHDT and CDR2 is YYEEEE. V gave up 0 bases and J gave up 4 bases; unmatched junction bases: 11. There are 17 residues in the CDR3. CDR3 DNA: TGTGCCAGCAGCTTGGGAGGGCGGACAGGGCCCATCTATGGCTACACCTTC. This codes for CASSLGGRTGPIYGYTF.

The chain recombines TRBV30 with TRBJ1-2; maybe TRBD1 (5 bases). V was clipped by 3 bases and J by 7 bases, with 15 bases between them. The CDR3 spans 13 residues. Germline V lookup: CDR1 GTSNPN, CDR2 SVGIG (reference sequence). CDR3 DNA sequence: TGTGCCTGGAGCCCATGGGGTCAGGGTGGCTACACCTTC. Translation gives CAWSPWGQGGYTF.

The rearrangement joins TRBV29-1 to TRBJ2-3, with 15 bases fitting TRBD2. Germline lookup yields CDR1 SQVTM and CDR2 ANQGSEA. V lost 7 bases and J lost 6; bases outside the gene matches: 5. The CDR3 is made up of 14 amino acids. The CDR3 DNA reads TGCAGCGCTGGGACTAGCGGGAGGATGGATACGCAGTATTTT. Translated: CSAGTSGRMDTQYF.

The chain employs TRBV5-4 and TRBJ1-3, with D perhaps matching TRBD1 (6 bases). Trimming left V 2 bases short and J 1 base short, with 7 bases between. The germline CDR1 and CDR2 sequences are SGHNT and YYREEE (reference sequence). CDR3 size: 14 residues. DNA of the CDR3: TGTGCCAGCAGCTTACAGGGATCTGGAAACACCATATATTTT. Translated: CASSLQGSGNTIYF.